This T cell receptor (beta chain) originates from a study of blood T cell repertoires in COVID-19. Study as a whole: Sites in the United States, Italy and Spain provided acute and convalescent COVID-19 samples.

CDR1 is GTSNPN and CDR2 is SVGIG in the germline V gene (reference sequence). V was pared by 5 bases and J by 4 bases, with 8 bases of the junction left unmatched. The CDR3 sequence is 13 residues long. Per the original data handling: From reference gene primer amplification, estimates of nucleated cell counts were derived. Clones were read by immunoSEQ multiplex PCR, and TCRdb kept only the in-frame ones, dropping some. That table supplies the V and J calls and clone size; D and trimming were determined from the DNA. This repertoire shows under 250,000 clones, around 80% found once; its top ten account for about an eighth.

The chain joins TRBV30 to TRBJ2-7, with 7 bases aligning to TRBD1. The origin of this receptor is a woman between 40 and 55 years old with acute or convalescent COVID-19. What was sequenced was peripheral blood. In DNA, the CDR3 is TGTGCCTGGGCGTCACAGGGGAAGTACGAGCAGTACTTC. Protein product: CAWASQGKYEQYF.